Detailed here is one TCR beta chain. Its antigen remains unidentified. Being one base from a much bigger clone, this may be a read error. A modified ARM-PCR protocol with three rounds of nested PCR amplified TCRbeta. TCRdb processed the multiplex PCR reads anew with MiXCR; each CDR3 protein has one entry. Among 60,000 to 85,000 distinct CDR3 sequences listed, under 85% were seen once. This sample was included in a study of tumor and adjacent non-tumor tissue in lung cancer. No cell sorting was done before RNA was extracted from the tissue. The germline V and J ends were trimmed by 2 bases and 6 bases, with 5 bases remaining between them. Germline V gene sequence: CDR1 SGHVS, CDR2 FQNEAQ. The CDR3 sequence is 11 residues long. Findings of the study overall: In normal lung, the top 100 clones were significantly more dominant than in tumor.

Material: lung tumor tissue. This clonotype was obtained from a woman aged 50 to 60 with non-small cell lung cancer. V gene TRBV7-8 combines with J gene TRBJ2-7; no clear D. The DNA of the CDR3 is TGTGCCAGCAGCTTATCGTTCGAGCAGTACTTC. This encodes CASSLSFEQYF.